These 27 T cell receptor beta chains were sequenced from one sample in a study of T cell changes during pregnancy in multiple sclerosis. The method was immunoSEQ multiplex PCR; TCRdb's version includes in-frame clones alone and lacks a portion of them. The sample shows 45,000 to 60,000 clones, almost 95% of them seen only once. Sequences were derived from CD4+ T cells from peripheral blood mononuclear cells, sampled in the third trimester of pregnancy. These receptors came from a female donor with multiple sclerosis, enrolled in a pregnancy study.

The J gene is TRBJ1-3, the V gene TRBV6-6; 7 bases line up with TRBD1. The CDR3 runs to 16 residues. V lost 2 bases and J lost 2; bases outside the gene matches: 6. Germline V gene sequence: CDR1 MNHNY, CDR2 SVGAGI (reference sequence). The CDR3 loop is CASSYAPQGAGNTIYF. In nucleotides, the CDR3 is TGTGCCAGCAGTTACGCCCCCCAGGGGGCTGGAAACACCATATATTTT.

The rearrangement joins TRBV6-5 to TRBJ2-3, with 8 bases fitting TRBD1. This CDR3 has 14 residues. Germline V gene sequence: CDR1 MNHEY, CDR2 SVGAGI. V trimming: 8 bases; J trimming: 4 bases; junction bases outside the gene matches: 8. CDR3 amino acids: CASRHGTGADTQYF. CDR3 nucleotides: TGTGCCAGCCGCCACGGGACAGGAGCAGATACGCAGTATTTT.

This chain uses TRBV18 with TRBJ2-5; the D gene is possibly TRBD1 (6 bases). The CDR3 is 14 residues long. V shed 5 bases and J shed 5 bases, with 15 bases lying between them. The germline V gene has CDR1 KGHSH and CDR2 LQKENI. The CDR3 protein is CASSSIQGAETQYF. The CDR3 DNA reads TGTGCCAGCTCATCGATACAGGGTGCGGAGACCCAGTACTTC.

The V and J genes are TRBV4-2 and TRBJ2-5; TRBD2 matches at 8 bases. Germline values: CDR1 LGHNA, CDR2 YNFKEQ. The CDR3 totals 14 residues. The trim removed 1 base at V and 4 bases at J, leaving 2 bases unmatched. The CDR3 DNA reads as TGTGCCAGCAGCCAAGTTGCGGGGGGAGAGACCCAGTACTTC. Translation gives CASSQVAGGETQYF.

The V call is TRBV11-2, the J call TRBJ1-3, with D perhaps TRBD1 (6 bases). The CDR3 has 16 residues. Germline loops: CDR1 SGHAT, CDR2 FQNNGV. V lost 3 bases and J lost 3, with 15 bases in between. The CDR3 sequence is CASSFRLQGDGNTIYF. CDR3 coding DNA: TGTGCCAGCAGCTTTAGGTTACAGGGTGATGGAAACACCATATATTTT.

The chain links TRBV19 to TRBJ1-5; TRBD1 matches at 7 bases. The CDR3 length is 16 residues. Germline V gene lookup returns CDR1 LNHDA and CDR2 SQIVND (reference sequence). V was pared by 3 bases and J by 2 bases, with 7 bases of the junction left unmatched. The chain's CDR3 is CASSITQGIGNQPQHF. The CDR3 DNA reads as TGTGCCAGTAGTATCACACAGGGGATTGGCAATCAGCCCCAGCATTTT.

The CDR3 protein is CASSPQGGNQPQHF. CDR3 sequence (DNA): TGTGCCAGCAGTCCACAGGGCGGCAATCAGCCCCAGCATTTT. This chain connects TRBV6-5 to TRBJ1-5; D perhaps matches TRBD1 (6 bases). Germline V gene data show CDR1 as MNHEY and CDR2 as SVGAGI. There are 14 residues in the CDR3. Trimming left V 5 bases short and J 2 bases short, with 10 bases between.

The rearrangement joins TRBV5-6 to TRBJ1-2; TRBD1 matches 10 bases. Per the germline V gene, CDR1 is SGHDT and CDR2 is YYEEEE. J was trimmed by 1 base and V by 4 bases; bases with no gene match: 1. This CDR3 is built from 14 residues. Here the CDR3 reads CASSGTGVNYGYTF. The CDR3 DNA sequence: TGTGCCAGCAGCGGGACAGGGGTTAACTATGGCTACACCTTC.

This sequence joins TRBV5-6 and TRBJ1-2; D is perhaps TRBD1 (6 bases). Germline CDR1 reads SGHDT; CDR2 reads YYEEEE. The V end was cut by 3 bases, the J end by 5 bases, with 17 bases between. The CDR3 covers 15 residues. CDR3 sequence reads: CASSSPGRGNYGYTF. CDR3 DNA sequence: TGTGCCAGCAGCTCCCCGGGAAGGGGGAATTATGGCTACACCTTC.

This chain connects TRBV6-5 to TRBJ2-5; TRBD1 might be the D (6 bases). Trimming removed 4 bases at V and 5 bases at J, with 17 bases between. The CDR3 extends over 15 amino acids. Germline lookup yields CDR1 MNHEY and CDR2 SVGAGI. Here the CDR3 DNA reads TGTGCCAGCAGTTCGAGTAGCATTCAGGGGGAGACCCAGTACTTC. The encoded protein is CASSSSSIQGETQYF.

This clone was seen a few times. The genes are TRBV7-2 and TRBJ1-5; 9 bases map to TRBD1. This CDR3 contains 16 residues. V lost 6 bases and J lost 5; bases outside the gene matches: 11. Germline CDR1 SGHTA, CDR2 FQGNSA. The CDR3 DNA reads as TGTGCCAGCAGACAACAGGGGGCGAGGGGTGATCAGCCCCAGCATTTT. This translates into CASRQQGARGDQPQHF.

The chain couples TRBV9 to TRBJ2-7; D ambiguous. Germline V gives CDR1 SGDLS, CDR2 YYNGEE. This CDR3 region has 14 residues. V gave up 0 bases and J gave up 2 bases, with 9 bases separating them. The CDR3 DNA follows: TGTGCCAGCAGCGTAGGCCAGGTTCCCTACGAGCAGTACTTC. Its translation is CASSVGQVPYEQYF.

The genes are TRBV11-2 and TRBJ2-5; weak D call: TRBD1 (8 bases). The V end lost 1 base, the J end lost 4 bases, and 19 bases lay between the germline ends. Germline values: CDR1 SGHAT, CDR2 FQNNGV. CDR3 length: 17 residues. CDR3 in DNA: TGTGCCAGCAGCTTAGGGGCCCGGACAGGGAGGGCAGAGACCCAGTACTTC. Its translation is CASSLGARTGRAETQYF.

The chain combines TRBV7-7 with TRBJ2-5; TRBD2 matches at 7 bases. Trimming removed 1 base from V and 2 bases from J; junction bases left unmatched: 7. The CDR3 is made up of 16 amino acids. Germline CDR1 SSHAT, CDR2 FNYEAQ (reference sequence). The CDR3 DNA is TGTGCCAGCAGCTTAGGGGGTAGCGGGCCTCAAGAGACCCAGTACTTC. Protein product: CASSLGGSGPQETQYF.

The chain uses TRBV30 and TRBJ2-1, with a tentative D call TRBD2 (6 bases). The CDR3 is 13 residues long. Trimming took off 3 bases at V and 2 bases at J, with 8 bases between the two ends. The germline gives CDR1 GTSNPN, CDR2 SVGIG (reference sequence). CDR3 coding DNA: TGTGCCTGGAGCCGCGGGGCCTACAATGAGCAGTTCTTC. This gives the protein CAWSRGAYNEQFF.

CDR3 sequence (DNA): TGTGCCAGCAGTTACTCGAACGGGGGTGGACAGCCCCAGCATTTT. Its protein product is CASSYSNGGGQPQHF. V is TRBV6-5 and J is TRBJ1-5; tentatively, D is TRBD1 (5 bases). The germline V gene encodes CDR1 MNHEY and CDR2 SVGAGI. The V and J ends lost 0 bases and 7 bases respectively, with 13 bases between them. CDR3 length: 15 amino acids.

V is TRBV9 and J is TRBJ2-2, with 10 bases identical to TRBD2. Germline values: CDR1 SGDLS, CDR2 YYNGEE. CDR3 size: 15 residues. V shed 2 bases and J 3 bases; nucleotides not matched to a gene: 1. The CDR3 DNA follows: TGTGCCAGCAGCGTCAGCGGGGGGGACACCGGGGAGCTGTTTTTT. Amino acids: CASSVSGGDTGELFF. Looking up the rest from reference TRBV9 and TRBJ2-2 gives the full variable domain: DSGVTQTPKHLITATGQRVTLRCSPRSGDLSVYWYQQSLDQGLQFLIQYYNGEERAKGNILERFSAQQFPDLHSELNLSSLELGDSALYFCASSVSGGDTGELFFGEGSRLTVL.

In DNA form, the CDR3 reads TGTGCCAGCAGCTCTGGACAGGGGAGAGAAGCTTTCTTT. As protein: CASSSGQGREAFF. This chain links TRBV6-5 with TRBJ1-1; the match to TRBD1 covers 9 bases. The trim removed 6 bases at V and 8 bases at J, leaving 7 bases unmatched. This CDR3 spans 13 amino acids. Germline loops: CDR1 MNHEY, CDR2 SVGAGI.

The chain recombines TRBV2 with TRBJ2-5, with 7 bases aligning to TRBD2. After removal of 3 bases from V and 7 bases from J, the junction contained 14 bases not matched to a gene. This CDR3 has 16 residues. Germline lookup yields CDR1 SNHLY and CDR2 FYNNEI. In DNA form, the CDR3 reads TGTGCCAGCAGTGACATTGCGGGGGAGTTGGTGGGGACCCAGTACTTC. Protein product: CASSDIAGELVGTQYF. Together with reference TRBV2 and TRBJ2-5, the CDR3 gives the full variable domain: EPEVTQTPSHQVTQMGQEVILRCVPISNHLYFYWYRQILGQKVEFLVSFYNNEISEKSEIFDDQFSVERPDGSNFTLKIRSTKLEDSAMYFCASSDIAGELVGTQYFGPGTRLLVL.

The CDR3: CAWGGQGGNTIYF. CDR3 in DNA: TGTGCCTGGGGGGGACAGGGGGGAAACACCATATATTTT. V is TRBV30 and J is TRBJ1-3; 10 bases fit TRBD1. The CDR3 is 13 amino acids. Germline values: CDR1 GTSNPN, CDR2 SVGIG (reference sequence). With V trimmed by 5 bases and J by 4 bases, 2 bases remained unmatched.

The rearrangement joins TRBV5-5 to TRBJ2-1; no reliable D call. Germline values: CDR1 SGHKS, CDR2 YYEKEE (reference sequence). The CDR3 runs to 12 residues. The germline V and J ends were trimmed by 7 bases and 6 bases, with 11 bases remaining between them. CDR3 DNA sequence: TGTGCCAGCTTTGTTGGGCCCAATGAGCAGTTCTTC. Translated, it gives CASFVGPNEQFF.

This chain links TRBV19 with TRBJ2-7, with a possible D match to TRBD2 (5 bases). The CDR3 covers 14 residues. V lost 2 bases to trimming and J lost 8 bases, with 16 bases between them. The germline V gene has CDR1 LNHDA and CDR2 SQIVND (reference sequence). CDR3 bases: TGTGCCAGTAGTATAAGAGGACCCGACGGGAAGCAGTACTTC. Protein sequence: CASSIRGPDGKQYF.

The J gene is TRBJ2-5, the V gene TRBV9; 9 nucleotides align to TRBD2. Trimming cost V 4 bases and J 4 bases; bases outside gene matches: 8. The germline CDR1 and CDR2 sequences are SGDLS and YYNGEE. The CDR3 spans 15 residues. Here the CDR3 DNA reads TGTGCCAGCAGCAGGCAGGGACTAGCCGGAGAGACCCAGTACTTC. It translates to CASSRQGLAGETQYF.

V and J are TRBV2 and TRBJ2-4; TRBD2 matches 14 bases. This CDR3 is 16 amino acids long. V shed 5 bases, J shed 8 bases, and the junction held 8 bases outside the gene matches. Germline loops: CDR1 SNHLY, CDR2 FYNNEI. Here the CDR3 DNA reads TGTGCCAGCAGTCTCCGGACTAGCGGGGGGATAGACATTCAGTACTTC. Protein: CASSLRTSGGIDIQYF.

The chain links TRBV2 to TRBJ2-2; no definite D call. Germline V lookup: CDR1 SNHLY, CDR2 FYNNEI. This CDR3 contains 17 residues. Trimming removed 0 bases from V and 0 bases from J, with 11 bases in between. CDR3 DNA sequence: TGTGCCAGCAGTGAAGCGCGAACTACTTCGAACACCGGGGAGCTGTTTTTT. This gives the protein CASSEARTTSNTGELFF.

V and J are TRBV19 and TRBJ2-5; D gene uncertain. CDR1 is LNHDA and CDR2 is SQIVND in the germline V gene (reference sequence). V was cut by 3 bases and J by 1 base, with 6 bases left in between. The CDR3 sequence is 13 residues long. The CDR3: CASSIELQETQYF. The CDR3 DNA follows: TGTGCCAGTAGTATTGAGCTCCAAGAGACCCAGTACTTC.

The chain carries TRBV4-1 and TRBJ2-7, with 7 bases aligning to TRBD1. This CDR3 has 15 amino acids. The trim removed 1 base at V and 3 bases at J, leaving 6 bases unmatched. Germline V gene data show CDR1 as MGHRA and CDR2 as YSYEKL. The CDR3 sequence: CASSQGTGSFYEQYF. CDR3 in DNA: TGCGCCAGCAGCCAAGGGACAGGTTCTTTCTACGAGCAGTACTTC.